Presented here are 9 T cell receptor beta chains from one specimen sequenced in a study of T cell responses to AZD1222 COVID-19 vaccine. Produced via immunoSEQ multiplex PCR; TCRdb's table is partial and in-frame only. The sample carries around 170,000 clones, 90% recorded once. Specimen: peripheral blood, collected on day 0 of AZD1222 vaccination. These TCRs come from an adult in good health.

The chain joins TRBV3-1 (or the pseudogene TRBV3-2) to TRBJ1-6, with 7 bases fitting TRBD1. Trimming cost V 2 bases and J 9 bases; bases outside gene matches: 7. From germline, CDR1 is LGHDT and CDR2 YNNKEL (reference sequence). This CDR3 has 15 residues. The DNA of the CDR3 is TGTGCCAGCAGCCAATTCGGACAGGTTGGTTCACCCCTCCACTTT. Its protein product is CASSQFGQVGSPLHF.

The chain uses TRBV11-1 and TRBJ1-1; maybe TRBD1 (6 bases). CDR3 length equals 14 residues. CDR1 and CDR2 from the germline V gene are SGHAT and FQDESV (reference sequence). Deletions cut 5 bases from V and 4 bases from J, with 14 bases between. The CDR3 loop reads CASSRTAGATEAFF. The CDR3 DNA reads as TGTGCCAGCAGCCGGACGGCGGGGGCCACTGAAGCTTTCTTT.

The table lists this clone with a few counts. The genes are TRBV7-8 and TRBJ2-3; 10 bases align to TRBD1. From germline, CDR1 is SGHVS and CDR2 FQNEAQ. The CDR3 covers 16 residues. V was pared by 5 bases and J by 4 bases, with 9 bases of the junction left unmatched. The CDR3, as DNA: TGTGCCAGCAGCACATCCGGGACAGGGGTTCCAGATACGCAGTATTTT. This translates into CASSTSGTGVPDTQYF.

The rearrangement uses TRBV6-5 and TRBJ1-5; 7 bases agree with TRBD1. V shed 8 bases and J 4 bases; nucleotides not matched to a gene: 8. The CDR3 is made up of 14 amino acids. Germline V gives CDR1 MNHEY, CDR2 SVGAGI. The CDR3 protein is CASWAGGRNQPQHF. CDR3 bases: TGTGCCAGCTGGGCAGGGGGGAGGAATCAGCCCCAGCATTTT.

The chain combines TRBV5-1 with TRBJ2-3; the D gene is possibly TRBD2 (5 bases). V was pared by 4 bases and J by 5 bases, with 8 bases between. The germline CDR1 and CDR2 sequences are SGHRS and YFSETQ. The CDR3 sequence is 12 residues long. This CDR3 is CASSVEGDTQYF. The CDR3, as DNA: TGCGCCAGCAGCGTTGAGGGAGATACGCAGTATTTT.

This chain links TRBV6-5 with TRBJ1-6, with a weak D call TRBD1 (6 bases). The CDR3 is 14 amino acids. The germline gives CDR1 MNHEY, CDR2 SVGAGI. V gave up 5 bases and J gave up 7 bases, with 12 bases separating them. CDR3 sequence: CASSLQGVNSPLHF. The CDR3 coding sequence is TGTGCCAGCAGTCTACAGGGAGTCAATTCACCCCTCCACTTT.

The chain recombines TRBV6-5 with TRBJ2-1; TRBD1 might be the D (7 bases). CDR1 and CDR2 from the germline V gene are MNHEY and SVGAGI. This CDR3 is built from 13 residues. V lost 7 bases and J 9 bases, leaving 16 bases between the germline ends. CDR3 sequence reads: CASNGGGKGEQFF. In nucleotides, the CDR3 is TGTGCCAGCAATGGAGGGGGCAAGGGTGAGCAGTTCTTC.

This clone was detected only once. The CDR3 loop reads CASSLPYGTGGTEAFF. The CDR3 DNA reads as TGTGCCAGCAGCTTACCGTACGGGACAGGGGGCACTGAAGCTTTCTTT. The V gene is TRBV7-8, the J gene TRBJ1-1; 11 bases are shared with TRBD1. The germline V gene has CDR1 SGHVS and CDR2 FQNEAQ. V was pared by 2 bases and J by 4 bases, with 6 bases of the junction left unmatched. This CDR3 is built from 16 residues.

The J gene is TRBJ2-5, the V gene TRBV28; TRBD1 agrees at 10 bases. From germline, CDR1 is MDHEN and CDR2 SYDVKM. The CDR3 is made up of 14 amino acids. V trimming: 5 bases; J trimming: 5 bases; junction bases outside the gene matches: 5. The CDR3 loop reads CASSRDRGRETQYF. CDR3 DNA: TGTGCCAGCAGTCGTGACAGGGGGCGGGAGACCCAGTACTTC. Drawing the rest from reference TRBV28 and TRBJ2-5, the complete variable domain is DVKVTQSSRYLVKRTGEKVFLECVQDMDHENMFWYRQDPGLGLRLIYFSYDVKMKEKGDIPEGYSVSREKKERFSLILESASTNQTSMYLCASSRDRGRETQYFGPGTRLLVL.